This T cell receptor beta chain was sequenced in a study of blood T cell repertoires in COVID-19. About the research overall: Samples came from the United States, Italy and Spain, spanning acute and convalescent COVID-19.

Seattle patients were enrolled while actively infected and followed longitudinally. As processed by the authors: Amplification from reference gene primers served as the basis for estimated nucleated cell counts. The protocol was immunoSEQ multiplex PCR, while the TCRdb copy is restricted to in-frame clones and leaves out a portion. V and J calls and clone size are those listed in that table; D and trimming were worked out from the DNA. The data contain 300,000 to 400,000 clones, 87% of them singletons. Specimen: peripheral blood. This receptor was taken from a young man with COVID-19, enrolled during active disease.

The CDR3 nucleotides read TGTGCCAGCAGCTTCGGTCAGGGGGGTGGAAACACCATATATTTT. Its protein is CASSFGQGGGNTIYF. The chain is built from TRBV11-2 and TRBJ1-3, with 7 bases matching TRBD1. Germline values: CDR1 SGHAT, CDR2 FQNNGV. The ends lost 3 bases at V and 3 bases at J; junction bases unmatched: 5. The CDR3 is 15 amino acids. The whole variable domain, remainder taken from reference TRBV11-2 and TRBJ1-3, is EAGVAQSPRYKIIEKRQSVAFWCNPISGHATLYWYQQILGQGPKLLIQFQNNGVVDDSQLPKDRFSAERLKGVDSTLKIQPAKLEDSAVYLCASSFGQGGGNTIYFGEGSWLTVV.